The T cell receptor beta chain under discussion was sequenced for a study of patients and donors after allogeneic stem cell transplantation. MiXCR, run by TCRdb on the RT-PCR reads, gives a single entry per CDR3 protein. This table has approximately 410,000 distinct CDR3 sequences, around 16% appearing once. This clonotype was counted between two and nine times. The CDR3 is made up of 13 amino acids. Trimming took 2 bases from V and 7 from J, leaving 8 bases between them. Germline V lookup: CDR1 LGHDT, CDR2 YNNKEL (reference sequence). The sample was blood, either unsorted or a sorted T cell fraction (not recorded which). This receptor was identified in a human donor who was either an allogeneic HSCT recipient or a stem cell or donor lymphocyte infusion donor (not recorded which). It is not recorded whose cells these are; they may come from a transplant donor. The chain carries TRBV3-1 and TRBJ2-2; D is undetermined. The DNA of the CDR3 is TGTGCCAGCAGCCAAATAGGGATCGGGGAGCTGTTTTTT. Its protein product is CASSQIGIGELFF.